These 6 T cell receptor beta chains originate from one sample sequenced in a study of blood T cell repertoires in COVID-19. Sequencing used immunoSEQ multiplex PCR; TCRdb keeps in-frame clones, though not all of them. The sample shows approximately 100,000 clones, over 75% of them seen only once. The specimen sequenced was peripheral blood. The receptors were gathered from a man in his 70s with active or convalescent COVID-19.

This chain connects TRBV5-4 to TRBJ2-7, with 12 bases matching TRBD1. CDR1 is SGHNT, CDR2 YYREEE, per germline (reference sequence). Trimming cost V 4 bases and J 1 base; bases outside gene matches: 12. The CDR3 runs to 18 residues. CDR3 nucleotide sequence: TGTGCCAGCAGCCCTGTCCCGGGACAGGGGGCTCGGTCCTACGAGCAGTACTTC. Its translation: CASSPVPGQGARSYEQYF.

This chain uses TRBV6-5 with TRBJ2-5, with 8 bases identical to TRBD1. CDR1 is MNHEY, CDR2 SVGAGI, per germline. CDR3 size: 15 residues. V lost 5 bases, J lost 2 bases, and 7 bases stayed unmatched. The CDR3 DNA sequence: TGTGCCAGCAGTCCTCGACAGGGGAGACAAGAGACCCAGTACTTC. Protein: CASSPRQGRQETQYF.

The genes are TRBV3-1 (or the pseudogene TRBV3-2) and TRBJ1-2; 9 bases map to TRBD1. V lost 6 bases to trimming and J lost 6 bases; unmatched junction nucleotides: 5. CDR3 length: 13 amino acids. Germline V gives CDR1 LGHDT, CDR2 YNNKEL (reference sequence). The CDR3 is CASRGGTGHGYTF. CDR3 in DNA: TGTGCCAGCAGGGGGGGGACAGGGCATGGCTACACCTTC.

The V gene is TRBV3-1 (or the pseudogene TRBV3-2), the J gene TRBJ1-1; 10 bases align to TRBD1. Trimming at V came to 8 bases and at J to 3 bases, leaving 6 bases not matched to a gene. This CDR3 region has 14 residues. Germline V gene data show CDR1 as LGHDT and CDR2 as YNNKEL (reference sequence). This CDR3 is CASSSGQGDTEAFF. The CDR3 nucleotides read TGTGCCAGCTCCTCTGGACAGGGGGACACTGAAGCTTTCTTT.

This clone has just one count. J is TRBJ2-2 and V is TRBV5-1, with a weak D call TRBD1 (6 bases). The CDR3 runs 15 residues. The ends were cut back, 4 bases at V and 5 bases at J, with 15 bases in the middle. Germline V gives CDR1 SGHRS, CDR2 YFSETQ. The CDR3: CASSPNTGKTGELFF. CDR3 bases: TGCGCCAGCAGCCCTAACACAGGGAAGACCGGGGAGCTGTTTTTT.

Here the CDR3 reads CASSVGLAGGSGANVLTF. DNA for the CDR3: TGTGCCAGCAGCGTAGGACTAGCGGGAGGCTCTGGGGCCAACGTCCTGACTTTC. The chain carries TRBV9 and TRBJ2-6; the match to TRBD2 covers 13 bases. This CDR3 region has 18 residues. With V trimmed by 0 bases and J by 0 bases, 0 bases remained unmatched. The germline gives CDR1 SGDLS, CDR2 YYNGEE.